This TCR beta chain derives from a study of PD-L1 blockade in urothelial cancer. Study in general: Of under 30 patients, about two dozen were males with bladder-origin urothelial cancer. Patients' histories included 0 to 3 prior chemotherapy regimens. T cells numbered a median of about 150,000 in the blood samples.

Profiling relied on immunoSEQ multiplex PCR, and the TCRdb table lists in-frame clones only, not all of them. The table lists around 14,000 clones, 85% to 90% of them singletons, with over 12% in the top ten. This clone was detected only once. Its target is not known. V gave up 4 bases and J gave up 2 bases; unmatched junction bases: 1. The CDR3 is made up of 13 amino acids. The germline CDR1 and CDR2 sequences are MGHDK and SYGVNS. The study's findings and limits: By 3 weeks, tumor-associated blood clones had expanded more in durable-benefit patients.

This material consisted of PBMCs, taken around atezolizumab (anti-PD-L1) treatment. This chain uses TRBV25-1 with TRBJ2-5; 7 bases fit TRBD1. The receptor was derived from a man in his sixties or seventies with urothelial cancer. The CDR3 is CASSGQGQETQYF. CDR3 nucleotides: TGTGCCAGCAGTGGACAGGGTCAAGAGACCCAGTACTTC.